One and the same sample provided the 30 T cell receptor beta chains below, sequenced in a study of T cell responses to AZD1222 COVID-19 vaccine. The method was immunoSEQ multiplex PCR; TCRdb's version includes in-frame clones alone and lacks a portion of them. Found here are 55,000 to 70,000 clones, around 83% of them singletons; the top ten hold around an eighth. The specimen was peripheral blood, collected on day 0 of AZD1222 vaccination. These receptors were collected from an adult in good health.

This rearrangement joins TRBV5-1 to TRBJ2-7, with D unresolved. Germline V gene sequence: CDR1 SGHRS, CDR2 YFSETQ. The CDR3 sequence is 14 residues long. V was pared by 2 bases and J by 6 bases, with 15 bases between. In nucleotides, the CDR3 is TGCGCCAGCAGCTTATCTCGTGACCCTAGCGAGCAGTACTTC. It specifies CASSLSRDPSEQYF.

A word on this clone: Within the sample, other DNA sequences also encode this same CDR3. The V call is TRBV27, the J call TRBJ2-3; the D gene is possibly TRBD1 (7 bases). V shed 3 bases and J shed 5 bases, with 9 bases lying between them. Germline values: CDR1 MNHEY, CDR2 SMNVEV (reference sequence). The CDR3 covers 13 residues. The CDR3 DNA sequence: TGTGCCAGCAGTTTCCAGGGGGGAGATACGCAGTATTTT. Amino acids: CASSFQGGDTQYF.

V and J are TRBV5-1 and TRBJ2-7; 9 bases agree with TRBD1. CDR1 is SGHRS and CDR2 is YFSETQ in the germline V gene. The CDR3 consists of 23 residues. J gave up 6 bases and V 4 bases, and 35 bases lay outside the gene matches. The CDR3 bases are TGCGCCAGCAGCCGCCAATTCTCCCGAGCCCTAGTCTCCAGGGACAGGGAGGGAGTCGAGCAGTACTTC. It yields the protein CASSRQFSRALVSRDREGVEQYF. The whole variable domain, remainder taken from reference TRBV5-1 and TRBJ2-7, is KAGVTQTPRYLIKTRGQQVTLSCSPISGHRSVSWYQQTPGQGLQFLFEYFSETQRNKGNFPGRFSGRQFSNSRSEMNVSTLELGDSALYLCASSRQFSRALVSRDREGVEQYFGPGTRLTVT.

This clone was seen repeatedly, ten times or more. The rearrangement uses TRBV11-2 and TRBJ1-3; D gene unclear. V was pared by 5 bases and J by 2 bases, with 10 bases between. The CDR3 covers 14 residues. Germline lookup yields CDR1 SGHAT and CDR2 FQNNGV. The chain's CDR3 is CASSRIGTGNTIYF. CDR3 sequence (DNA): TGTGCCAGCAGCCGAATAGGCACTGGAAACACCATATATTTT.

This clone has more than one count but fewer than ten. The chain employs TRBV21-1 and TRBJ1-3; the table gives TRBD1 as D, unverified against the DNA. TRBV21-1 is reported as a pseudogene. The CDR3 totals 16 residues. DNA for the CDR3: TGTGCCAGCACCCACAGGGACAGTGTTTCTGGAAACACCATATATTTT. Amino acid sequence: CASTHRDSVSGNTIYF.

The rearrangement joins TRBV7-9 to TRBJ1-1, with a weak D call TRBD1 (5 bases). This CDR3 is built from 13 residues. With 5 bases removed from V and 4 bases from J, the gap between germline ends came to 11 bases. Per the germline V gene, CDR1 is SEHNR and CDR2 is FQNEAQ (reference sequence). CDR3 amino acids: CASSPDRPTEAFF. The DNA for the CDR3 is TGTGCCAGCAGCCCCGACAGACCCACTGAAGCTTTCTTT.

V gene TRBV7-8 combines with J gene TRBJ1-1; a weak D match, TRBD1 (6 bases). From germline, CDR1 is SGHVS and CDR2 FQNEAQ. V was shortened by 5 bases and J by 4 bases, with 20 bases between the two germline ends. CDR3 length: 16 amino acids. The CDR3 DNA reads TGTGCCAGCAGCCGAGGGCCAGGGGAAGGTTTCACTGAAGCTTTCTTT. This gives the protein CASSRGPGEGFTEAFF.

This clone came up once. The genes are TRBV6-2 or TRBV6-3 and TRBJ2-3; no definite D call. Germline values: CDR1 MNHEY, CDR2 SVGEGT. The CDR3 has 14 residues. Trimming took 2 bases from V and 5 from J, leaving 11 bases between them. In nucleotides, the CDR3 is TGTGCCAGCAGTTACAGTCAGACCAAAGATACGCAGTATTTT. Translated, it gives CASSYSQTKDTQYF.

The chain has TRBV18 and TRBJ1-1; 7 bases fit TRBD1. The CDR3 loop spans 15 amino acids. CDR1 is KGHSH and CDR2 is LQKENI in the germline V gene. V lost 0 bases and J lost 7; bases outside the gene matches: 8. The CDR3 DNA is TGTGCCAGCTCACCACCCTCCAGGGGGGATGGTGAAGCTTTCTTT. This codes for CASSPPSRGDGEAFF.

The CDR3 nucleotides are TGTGCCAGCAGCCCAGGAGGAACTGAGCAGTTCTTC. This gives the protein CASSPGGTEQFF. The genes are TRBV7-9 and TRBJ2-1; perhaps TRBD2 as D (5 bases). The germline V and J ends were trimmed by 5 bases and 9 bases, with 11 bases remaining between them. This CDR3 contains 12 residues. Germline loops: CDR1 SEHNR, CDR2 FQNEAQ (reference sequence).

This clone appeared a single time. The J gene is TRBJ2-2, the V gene TRBV5-4; TRBD1 matches 11 bases. After removal of 4 bases from V and 3 bases from J, the junction contained 2 bases not matched to a gene. Looked up from germline, CDR1 is SGHNT and CDR2 is YYREEE (reference sequence). The CDR3 covers 15 residues. The CDR3 DNA sequence: TGTGCCAGCAGCGTGGGACAGGGGGACACCGGGGAGCTGTTTTTT. Its translation: CASSVGQGDTGELFF. Using reference TRBV5-4 and TRBJ2-2 for the parts outside the CDR3, the full variable domain is ETGVTQSPTHLIKTRGQQVTLRCSSQSGHNTVSWYQQALGQGPQFIFQYYREEENGRGNFPPRFSGLQFPNYSSELNVNALELDDSALYLCASSVGQGDTGELFFGEGSRLTVL.

This chain links TRBV3-1 (or the pseudogene TRBV3-2) with TRBJ1-5; no clear D. Trimming removed 4 bases from V and 3 bases from J, with 13 bases in between. CDR3 length: 15 amino acids. CDR1 is LGHDT, CDR2 YNNKEL, per germline (reference sequence). The CDR3 sequence is CASSRGGGPNQPQHF. In nucleotides, the CDR3 is TGTGCCAGCAGCCGCGGTGGTGGCCCCAATCAGCCCCAGCATTTT.

The V and J genes are TRBV6-5 and TRBJ1-1; D is perhaps TRBD1 (5 bases). Trimming removed 7 bases from V and 2 bases from J, with 17 bases in between. The CDR3 totals 15 residues. Germline CDR1 is MNHEY and CDR2 is SVGAGI. CDR3 region: CASNPRGRTNTEAFF. In DNA, the CDR3 is TGTGCCAGCAACCCGAGGGGACGGACTAACACTGAAGCTTTCTTT.

The genes are TRBV3-1 (or the pseudogene TRBV3-2) and TRBJ1-5; possibly TRBD1 for D (5 bases). The V gene lost 1 base and the J gene lost 7 bases, with 14 bases spanning the gap. Germline CDR1 is LGHDT and CDR2 is YNNKEL (reference sequence). The CDR3 is made up of 15 amino acids. As DNA, the CDR3 is TGTGCCAGCAGCCAAGCCCTGGGGGTCGGACAGCCCCAGCATTTT. Its protein product is CASSQALGVGQPQHF.

V usage is TRBV5-4 and J usage is TRBJ2-5, with D possibly TRBD1 on 7 matching bases. Germline-derived CDR1 and CDR2 are SGHNT and YYREEE (reference sequence). Trimming pared 0 bases from V and 7 bases from J, leaving 19 bases between. The CDR3 length is 16 residues. CDR3 nucleotide sequence: TGTGCCAGCAGCTTGGCGGGGGACAGCCCCAAGCGGACCCAGTACTTC. This translates into CASSLAGDSPKRTQYF.

The rearrangement uses TRBV6-5 and TRBJ1-1, with D possibly being TRBD1 (6 bases). The CDR3 length is 14 residues. V was pared by 5 bases and J by 3 bases, with 13 bases between. Germline CDR1 and CDR2: MNHEY and SVGAGI. CDR3 in amino acids: CASSPQGGDTEAFF. CDR3 DNA sequence: TGTGCCAGCAGTCCACAGGGTGGGGACACTGAAGCTTTCTTT.

The chain links TRBV5-4 to TRBJ1-1; no clear D gene. V shed 0 bases and J shed 3 bases, with 9 bases lying between them. The CDR3 sequence is 14 residues long. Looked up from germline, CDR1 is SGHNT and CDR2 is YYREEE (reference sequence). Here the CDR3 DNA reads TGTGCCAGCAGCTTGGGGTCTCGCTACACTGAAGCTTTCTTT. It is translated as CASSLGSRYTEAFF. Together with reference TRBV5-4 and TRBJ1-1, the CDR3 gives the full variable domain: ETGVTQSPTHLIKTRGQQVTLRCSSQSGHNTVSWYQQALGQGPQFIFQYYREEENGRGNFPPRFSGLQFPNYSSELNVNALELDDSALYLCASSLGSRYTEAFFGQGTRLTVV.

The chain joins TRBV5-4 to TRBJ1-1; TRBD1 is a possible D gene (6 bases). This CDR3 region has 16 residues. Trimming removed 4 bases from V and 5 bases from J, with 21 bases in between. CDR1 and CDR2 (germline): SGHNT, YYREEE (reference sequence). CDR3 sequence (DNA): TGTGCCAGCAGCCCAGGGGACCTCCGAAGGGAAACTGAAGCTTTCTTT. This translates into CASSPGDLRRETEAFF.

V usage is TRBV7-2 and J usage is TRBJ2-7; 8 bases fit TRBD2. The CDR3 runs to 18 residues. The junction had 15 bases not matched to a gene; V was cut back by 5 bases and J by 0 bases. Germline V gene sequence: CDR1 SGHTA, CDR2 FQGNSA. The CDR3 is CASSPPWRSGASSYEQYF. The CDR3 DNA is TGTGCCAGCAGCCCCCCCTGGCGTAGCGGGGCGAGCTCCTACGAGCAGTACTTC.

The chain is built from TRBV9 and TRBJ1-2; TRBD1 agrees at 8 bases. This CDR3 has 16 amino acids. Germline assignment: CDR1 SGDLS and CDR2 YYNGEE. V lost 8 bases to trimming and J lost 7 bases; unmatched junction nucleotides: 19. CDR3 in DNA: TGTGCCAGTTTTCGGAACCCAGGGGTTGGGACAGGTGGCTACACCTTC. The encoded protein is CASFRNPGVGTGGYTF.

This clone was counted a single time. CDR3: CSVEDRRVTSTDTQYF. The DNA for the CDR3 is TGCAGCGTTGAAGATCGGCGAGTAACTAGCACAGATACGCAGTATTTT. The chain recombines TRBV29-1 with TRBJ2-3; D is unresolved. The V gene lost 0 bases and the J gene lost 0 bases, with 13 bases spanning the gap. Per germline, CDR1 SQVTM and CDR2 ANQGSEA. The CDR3 length is 16 residues.

This clone was seen a handful of times. The V call is TRBV4-3, the J call TRBJ1-1; 8 nucleotides align to TRBD1. The CDR3 totals 14 residues. Germline V gene data show CDR1 as LGHNA and CDR2 as YSLEER. The V segment lost 0 bases and the J segment 5 bases; nucleotides outside the gene matches: 2. CDR3 nucleotides: TGCGCCAGCAGCCAAGATCGACAGGGGACTGAAGCTTTCTTT. Its translation is CASSQDRQGTEAFF.

V is TRBV28 and J is TRBJ2-5; either TRBD1 or TRBD2 may supply D (5 bases each). Trimming stripped 2 bases from V and 5 bases from J, with 15 bases between. This CDR3 is 15 amino acids long. CDR1 is MDHEN and CDR2 is SYDVKM in the germline V gene. The CDR3 DNA reads as TGTGCCAGCAGTTTAAATGTGGGGGTGCGGGAGACCCAGTACTTC. This translates into CASSLNVGVRETQYF.

The CDR3 DNA sequence: TGTGCCAGCTCACCACCCGGTCCGGCTAGCTCTGGGGCCAACGTCCTGACTTTC. Translated, it gives CASSPPGPASSGANVLTF. The rearrangement links TRBV18 to TRBJ2-6; D uncertain. This CDR3 spans 18 amino acids. The germline V gene has CDR1 KGHSH and CDR2 LQKENI. V gave up 0 bases and J gave up 0 bases, with 12 bases separating them. Full variable domain (rest looked up from reference TRBV18 and TRBJ2-6): NAGVMQNPRHLVRRRGQEARLRCSPMKGHSHVYWYRQLPEEGLKFMVYLQKENIIDESGMPKERFSAEFPKEGPSILRIQQVVRGDSAAYFCASSPPGPASSGANVLTFGAGSRLTVL.

The chain joins TRBV4-2 to TRBJ2-2; 8 bases map to TRBD2. This CDR3 is built from 16 residues. Germline CDR1 LGHNA, CDR2 YNFKEQ. The trim removed 1 base at V and 0 bases at J, leaving 1 base unmatched. Written as DNA, the CDR3 is TGTGCCAGCAGCCAAGGAGCGGGGGCGAACACCGGGGAGCTGTTTTTT. As protein: CASSQGAGANTGELFF.

J is TRBJ2-2 and V is TRBV4-2; the D is unclear. This CDR3 is built from 15 residues. In germline, CDR1 is LGHNA, CDR2 YNFKEQ. The V end was cut by 4 bases, the J end by 3 bases, with 12 bases between. The CDR3 nucleotides are TGTGCCAGCAGCCCCCCGTGGCCCGACACCGGGGAGCTGTTTTTT. Protein: CASSPPWPDTGELFF.

This clone was observed a handful of times. The chain couples TRBV2 to TRBJ2-3, with D unclear. This CDR3 comprises 11 residues. V was pared by 8 bases and J by 9 bases, with 12 bases between. CDR1 and CDR2 from the germline V gene are SNHLY and FYNNEI. CDR3: CASPLGGTQYF. The CDR3 coding sequence is TGTGCCAGCCCTCTGGGCGGCACGCAGTATTTT.

The rearrangement uses TRBV6-5 and TRBJ1-4; no clear D gene. The V end was cut by 7 bases, the J end by 0 bases, with 9 bases between. Germline V CDR1 and CDR2: MNHEY, SVGAGI. This CDR3 is built from 14 residues. CDR3 loop: CASTEQSTNEKLFF. The CDR3 DNA reads TGTGCCAGCACAGAACAGTCAACTAATGAAAAACTGTTTTTT.

With regard to this clone: Mismatch with germline at one junction end may stem from a read error. The chain carries TRBV11-2 and TRBJ1-4, with D possibly being TRBD1 (6 bases). The CDR3 spans 12 residues. Germline values: CDR1 SGHAT, CDR2 FQNNGV. CDR3 sequence reads: CASSLDGRNRVF. The CDR3, as DNA: TGTGCCAGCAGCTTAGATGGGCGGAACAGGGTTTTT.

V is TRBV3-1 (or the pseudogene TRBV3-2) and J is TRBJ2-1; perhaps D is TRBD1 or TRBD2 (5 bases each). Per the germline V gene, CDR1 is LGHDT and CDR2 is YNNKEL (reference sequence). The CDR3 is 12 residues long. V lost 2 bases and J lost 14, with 13 bases in between. The chain's CDR3 is CASSQYQGVKFF. CDR3 DNA sequence: TGTGCCAGCAGCCAATATCAGGGAGTTAAGTTCTTC.